The clone carrying this TCR beta chain was detected a few times. Its antigen is not identified. These data originate in a study of STAT3 mutations in large granular lymphocyte leukemia. Study-wide points: At least one immunodominant TCR beta clonotype appeared in every T-cell large granular lymphocyte leukemia patient. In several patients, dominant TCR clone burden exceeded STAT3 mutant burden. A small but highly pathogenic clone may have been missed.

Trimming stripped 6 bases from V and 4 bases from J, with 12 bases between. The CDR3 has 13 amino acids. From germline, CDR1 is SEHNR and CDR2 FQNEAQ (reference sequence). Average productive template count per sample was about 42,000. Some clones are missing from TCRdb's copy, which holds only in-frame ones; the method was immunoSEQ multiplex PCR. The data contain 2,000 to 2,500 clones, 50% to 60% of them singletons. The V call is TRBV7-9, the J call TRBJ1-2; tentative D call: TRBD1 (6 bases). The sample comprised peripheral blood mononuclear cells. The source is a man in his 60s with T-cell large granular lymphocyte leukemia. Some clones in this sample may be carry-over from other donors' samples. In DNA, the CDR3 is TGTGCCAGCAGGCCCGGACAGTCCTATGGCTACACCTTC. It yields the protein CASRPGQSYGYTF.